The entry that follows covers one T cell receptor beta chain sequence. Its recognized antigen is unknown. No quality values exist for individual bases; no much larger clone is one base distant. The sample comes from a study of T cells in Graves' hyperthyroidism and ophthalmopathy (dated by TCRdb to the late 2010s). At the level of the whole study: Peripheral blood samples were taken at the time of initial diagnosis, prior to any treatment. Once sampling was done, hyperthyroidism patients were given methimazole at a starting dose of 30 mg daily, whereas ophthalmopathy patients were given high-dose intravenous methylprednisolone. In addition, the study compared T-cell repertoires in thyroid tissue and in blood from a handful of Graves' hyperthyroidism patients. The paper reports TCR Vbeta CDR3 sequencing of some 140 peripheral blood samples: some 44 ophthalmopathy, approximately 74 hyperthyroidism and 17 progressor patients. To identify TCR V-J signatures that set the groups apart, the researchers used a discovery cohort of 100 patients, made up of around 42 with Graves' ophthalmopathy and some 56 with stable Graves' hyperthyroidism. The 75 to 100 discovery patients were randomly split 7:3 into training and test sets. Whether ophthalmopathy could be predicted prospectively was tested in an independent validation cohort made up of some 20 hyperthyroidism patients plus 17 patients who later progressed to ophthalmopathy.

Study-wide conclusions, independent of this receptor: Blood samples also contained most of the expanded thyroid clonotypes (frequency above 0.001), which suggests that blood repertoires may reflect thyroid immune responses. In cross-validation, a model built on a 13 V-J signature told ophthalmopathy apart from stable hyperthyroidism with approximately 90% sensitivity and approximately 84% specificity, and in testing the same model reached 80%/75%. No statistical method was used to set the sample size in advance, and investigators knew the group allocation. In validation, the model predicted progression to ophthalmopathy with 55% to 71% sensitivity and about 72% specificity, a median of about 6.7 months before onset.

The TCR beta CDR3 regions were amplified from the RNA transcripts. The TCR CDR3 was subjected to a first round of RT-PCR using the HTBI primer set and the Qiagen OneStep RT-PCR kit. Libraries were constructed in a second round of multiplex PCR, after which size selection and purification were performed. The libraries were sequenced on an Illumina HiSeq2000 using paired-end 100 bp reads. In the authors' own workflow: SOAPnuke was used to process the raw data, removing reads that contained adapters or uncalled bases, had a mean Phred below 15, or lacked an exact match to the constant primer or identifier. COPE v1.2.5 was used to merge the high-quality paired reads, and each unique nucleotide sequence was defined as a clonotype. MiTCR v1.1 was used to align clonotypes to the IMGT TRBV, TRBD and TRBJ reference segments. The analysis was restricted to V-J combinations with a frequency above 0.0001, which together covered over 99% of the repertoires. A TCS score was defined as the ratio of F50 (clonal expansion) to E x V (chaos), with BLOSUM62-based TCRdist applied between CDR3 peptides within each V-J. Welch's t-statistics and random forest reduced around 520 V-J features to about 12, which were used in a naive Bayes classifier (R e1071). The public sequencing data were trimmed at Q25 with fastp and processed into clonotypes with MiXCR by TCRdb, which kept only in-frame beta chains. When rows share a CDR3 protein, they turn into one entry using the most common DNA and genes. The authors' filters were not applied to this entry. Here the sample has around 600,000 distinct CDR3 sequences; about 14% occur a single time. The ten largest clones add up to around 7% of the sample.

Ophthalmopathy patients had moderately to severely active disease, with a Clinical Activity Score of 3 or more, a NOSPECS grade of 4 or more, and a disease duration of less than 3 months. Exclusion was applied to patients with uncontrolled infections, other autoimmune diseases, pregnancy or lactation. Diagnoses were established on the basis of clinical symptoms, serum thyroxine and TRAb, thyroid ultrasound, and orbital computed tomography. PBMCs were isolated from about 9.2 ml of fresh peripheral blood by Ficoll-Paque density gradient centrifugation. Total RNA was extracted using Trizol reagent, and RNA quality was assessed on an Agilent 2100 Bioanalyzer. V is pruned by 4 bases and J by 8 bases, leaving 5 bases of the junction without a gene match. CDR1 and CDR2 are read off the germline V gene as KGHDR and SFDVKD. The CDR3 has 15 amino acids, counting the end cysteine and phenylalanine. The retained sequence is limited to the CDR3, 45 bases, with the frame set at the first base.

The TCR sequence derives from a woman aged 18-29 years with Graves' ophthalmopathy. The chain is assembled from TRBV24-1 and TRBJ2-1, and 12 junction bases match TRBD1. The sequenced sample was blood. The CDR3: CATSDPGQGAYEQFF. The nucleotide sequence is TGTGCCACCAGTGACCCGGGACAGGGGGCCTATGAGCAGTTCTTC.